The 22 T cell receptor beta chains given below trace back to one sample, sequenced in a study of blood T cells in healthy people across ages. A second 7 to 11 cycle PCR used barcoded and J-beta primers. TCRdb ran MiXCR on the 5' RACE reads and lists one entry per CDR3 protein. The sample lists around 320,000 distinct CDR3 sequences, roughly 26% occurring once. The material sequenced was blood. These receptors all stem from a woman in her 70s in good health.

The rearrangement links TRBV29-1 to TRBJ1-2; no definite D call. CDR3 length equals 14 residues. V lost 6 bases to trimming and J lost 7 bases, with 21 bases between them. The V gene's germline CDR1 is SQVTM and CDR2 ANQGSEA. The CDR3 coding sequence is TGCAGCGTCCCGGACGATGGGGTTCTCGGTGGCTACACCTTC. Protein sequence: CSVPDDGVLGGYTF.

This clonotype was observed at least ten times. J is TRBJ1-2 and V is TRBV29-1, with 8 bases lining up with TRBD1. The V gene's germline CDR1 is SQVTM and CDR2 ANQGSEA. This CDR3 is 13 amino acids long. J lost 2 bases, V lost 6 bases, and 5 bases had no gene match. In DNA, the CDR3 is TGCAGCGTCCCGGGACAGGTCAACTATGGCTACACCTTC. Amino acid sequence: CSVPGQVNYGYTF. Full variable domain (outside the CDR3, taken from reference TRBV29-1 and TRBJ1-2): SAVISQKPSRDICQRGTSLTIQCQVDSQVTMMFWYRQQPGQSLTLIATANQGSEATYESGFVIDKFPISRPNLTFSTLTVSNMSPEDSSIYLCSVPGQVNYGYTFGSGTRLTVV.

V usage is TRBV24-1 and J usage is TRBJ2-3; 11 bases map to TRBD2. J gave up 4 bases and V 5 bases, and 10 bases lay outside the gene matches. This CDR3 is 17 amino acids long. CDR1 KGHDR and CDR2 SFDVKD come from the germline V gene. This CDR3 is CATSGPTSGRTPDTQYF. CDR3 sequence (DNA): TGTGCCACCAGTGGCCCAACTAGCGGGAGAACCCCAGATACGCAGTATTTT.

The V and J genes are TRBV7-9 and TRBJ2-3, with 8 bases matching TRBD2. V lost 3 bases to trimming and J lost 4 bases; unmatched junction nucleotides: 3. Germline V gene sequence: CDR1 SEHNR, CDR2 FQNEAQ (reference sequence). The CDR3 runs 14 residues. CDR3 region: CASSFWTSPDTQYF. The CDR3 DNA follows: TGTGCCAGCAGCTTTTGGACTAGCCCAGATACGCAGTATTTT.

The chain is built from TRBV3-1 and TRBJ2-7, with a tentative D call TRBD1 (6 bases). V lost 1 base to trimming and J lost 1 base, with 17 bases between them. The CDR3 is made up of 17 amino acids. Germline CDR1 LGHDT, CDR2 YNNKEL (reference sequence). CDR3 region: CASSQVYGQIGSYEQYF. The DNA for the CDR3 is TGTGCCAGCAGCCAAGTATACGGACAGATTGGTTCCTACGAGCAGTACTTC.

The CDR3 region is CASSPQAGVGGELFF. In DNA form, the CDR3 reads TGTGCCAGCAGCCCGCAGGCGGGAGTGGGCGGGGAGCTGTTTTTT. J is TRBJ2-2 and V is TRBV3-1; 7 bases are a match to TRBD2. The CDR3 sequence is 15 residues long. The trim removed 4 bases at V and 7 bases at J, leaving 9 bases unmatched. Germline V gene sequence: CDR1 LGHDT, CDR2 YNNKEL (reference sequence).

The table lists this clonotype with a few counts. The J gene is TRBJ2-5, the V gene TRBV11-2; D not resolved. CDR1 and CDR2 from the germline V gene are SGHAT and FQNNGV. The CDR3 spans 13 residues. V was trimmed by 4 bases and J by 8 bases, leaving 14 bases between them. CDR3 protein: CASSSDAENTQYF. CDR3 DNA: TGTGCCAGCAGCTCGGACGCGGAGAACACCCAGTACTTC.

This clonotype was observed once. The genes are TRBV20-1 and TRBJ2-6, with 8 positions matching TRBD1. Germline CDR1 DFQATT, CDR2 SNEGSKA (reference sequence). Germline trimming cut 5 bases from V and 0 bases from J; bases unmatched to any gene: 6. This CDR3 is 16 amino acids long. The DNA for the CDR3 is TGCAGTGCTGGACAGGGCCTAGCCTCTGGGGCCAACGTCCTGACTTTC. Amino acid sequence: CSAGQGLASGANVLTF.

The chain uses TRBV29-1 and TRBJ2-1, with 11 positions matching TRBD2. The CDR3 covers 15 residues. Germline CDR1 SQVTM, CDR2 ANQGSEA. Trimming cost V 4 bases and J 6 bases; bases outside gene matches: 8. The DNA of the CDR3 is TGCAGCGTTGGTTGGGTAGCGGGAGGGCCCAATGAGCAGTTCTTC. Its protein is CSVGWVAGGPNEQFF.

This clonotype has ten or more counts. This CDR3 reads CASSYANTGELFF. The CDR3 DNA reads as TGTGCCAGCAGTTATGCGAACACCGGGGAGCTGTTTTTT. This chain links TRBV6-2 or TRBV6-3 with TRBJ2-2; the D is unclear. Germline V gene data show CDR1 as MNHEY and CDR2 as SVGEGT. V shed 3 bases and J shed 0 bases, with 2 bases lying between them. The CDR3 sequence is 13 residues long.

J is TRBJ2-7 and V is TRBV20-1; 8 bases line up with TRBD1. Germline trimming cut 3 bases from V and 0 bases from J; bases unmatched to any gene: 7. CDR1 and CDR2 (germline): DFQATT, SNEGSKA (reference sequence). This CDR3 has 15 residues. CDR3 nucleotides: TGCAGTGCTAGGAGACAGGGGCTAACCTCCTACGAGCAGTACTTC. Residues: CSARRQGLTSYEQYF.

The chain is built from TRBV12-3 or TRBV12-4 and TRBJ2-7, with D perhaps TRBD1 (5 bases). The CDR3 loop spans 14 amino acids. V was cut by 1 base and J by 5 bases, with 12 bases left in between. The CDR3 sequence: CASSLEPRVHEQYF. The CDR3 nucleotides read TGTGCCAGCAGTTTAGAGCCCAGGGTCCACGAGCAGTACTTC.

Only a few counts were recorded for this clonotype. The chain recombines TRBV9 with TRBJ2-2; 7 positions agree with TRBD2. Germline CDR1 reads SGDLS; CDR2 reads YYNGEE. This CDR3 region has 13 residues. The V segment lost 3 bases and the J segment 12 bases; nucleotides outside the gene matches: 8. The CDR3 reads CASSASGGGKLFF. CDR3 nucleotide sequence: TGTGCCAGCAGCGCCTCTGGGGGGGGGAAGCTGTTTTTT.

This clonotype has just a few counts. The chain employs TRBV11-2 and TRBJ1-6, with D unclear. CDR3 length: 14 amino acids. Germline V lookup: CDR1 SGHAT, CDR2 FQNNGV. Deletions cut 2 bases from V and 4 bases from J, with 6 bases between. The chain's CDR3 is CASSLNLYNSPLHF. The CDR3, as DNA: TGTGCCAGCAGCTTAAACCTTTATAATTCACCCCTCCACTTT.

The chain joins TRBV6-6 to TRBJ1-3; a possible D gene is TRBD1 (6 bases). The germline V gene encodes CDR1 MNHNY and CDR2 SVGAGI (reference sequence). Trimming left V 2 bases short and J 0 bases short, with 8 bases between. CDR3 length: 15 residues. CDR3 in amino acids: CASSYGGPSGNTIYF. For the CDR3, the DNA is TGTGCCAGCAGTTACGGGGGGCCCTCTGGAAACACCATATATTTT.

The gene calls are TRBV6-1 and TRBJ1-1; possible D gene TRBD1, 6 bases. The germline gives CDR1 MNHNS, CDR2 SASEGT. With 9 bases removed from V and 4 bases from J, the gap between germline ends came to 15 bases. The CDR3 length is 13 residues. CDR3 in DNA: TGTGCCAGTCCACCCCGAGGGGGCACTGAAGCTTTCTTT. Amino acid sequence: CASPPRGGTEAFF.

This clonotype was counted a few times. The genes are TRBV12-3 or TRBV12-4 and TRBJ2-7; 12 bases fit TRBD1. The CDR3 loop spans 15 amino acids. With V trimmed by 3 bases and J by 8 bases, 8 bases remained unmatched. In DNA, the CDR3 is TGTGCCAGCAGTTTGGCCGGGACAGGGGGCGCTAAGCAGTACTTC. Translated, it gives CASSLAGTGGAKQYF.

DNA for the CDR3: TGTGCCAGCAGCGCGGTACTAGCGGGAGATCTAGATACGCAGTATTTT. This encodes CASSAVLAGDLDTQYF. The chain has TRBV9 and TRBJ2-3; TRBD2 matches 11 bases. The junction had 8 bases not matched to a gene; V was cut back by 3 bases and J by 5 bases. This CDR3 region has 16 residues. Germline V gene data show CDR1 as SGDLS and CDR2 as YYNGEE.

This chain uses TRBV28 with TRBJ2-7; TRBD2 agrees at 9 bases. Germline-derived CDR1 and CDR2 are MDHEN and SYDVKM. V lost 7 bases, J lost 2 bases, and 6 bases stayed unmatched. This CDR3 comprises 14 residues. The CDR3 nucleotides read TGTGCCAGCAATCCGCGGGAGGGGGCCTACGAGCAGTACTTC. Its translation is CASNPREGAYEQYF.

Comments on this clonotype: A much larger clonotype is one base distant, so this may be a read error. This chain uses TRBV12-3 or TRBV12-4 with TRBJ2-7; no clear D gene. The length of the CDR3 is 14 residues. CDR3 in DNA: TGTGCCAGCAGTTTGGGCGGCCCCTCCTACGAGCAGCACTTC. Its protein product is CASSLGGPSYEQHF.

V usage is TRBV29-1 and J usage is TRBJ2-5, with 12 bases that match TRBD2. CDR1 is SQVTM, CDR2 ANQGSEA, per germline. This CDR3 has 14 amino acids. The V gene end was trimmed by 6 bases and the J gene end by 4 bases; junction bases not matched to a gene: 6. CDR3 in amino acids: CSVGALAGGETQYF. The CDR3 DNA reads as TGCAGCGTGGGGGCACTAGCGGGAGGAGAGACCCAGTACTTC.

A word on this clonotype: Just one base apart from a much larger clone, this may be a read error. This rearrangement joins TRBV29-1 to TRBJ2-2; no firm D call. V was trimmed by 4 bases and J by 1 base, leaving 4 bases between them. Germline V gene sequence: CDR1 SQVTM, CDR2 ANQGSEA. The CDR3 has 12 amino acids. This CDR3 reads CSVARNTGELFF. In nucleotides, the CDR3 is TGCAGCGTTGCAAGGAACACCGGGGAGCTGTTTTTT.